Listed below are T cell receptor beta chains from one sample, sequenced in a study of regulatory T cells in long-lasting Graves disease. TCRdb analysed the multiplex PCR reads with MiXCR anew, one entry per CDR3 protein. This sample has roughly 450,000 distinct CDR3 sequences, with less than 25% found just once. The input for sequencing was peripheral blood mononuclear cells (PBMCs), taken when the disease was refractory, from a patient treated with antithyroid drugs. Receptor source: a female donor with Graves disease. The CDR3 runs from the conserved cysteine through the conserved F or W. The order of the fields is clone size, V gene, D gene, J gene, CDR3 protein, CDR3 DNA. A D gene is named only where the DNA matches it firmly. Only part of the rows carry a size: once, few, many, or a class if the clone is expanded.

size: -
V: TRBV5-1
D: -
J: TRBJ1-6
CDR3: CASNPGVPGSPLHF
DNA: TGCGCCAGCAACCCCGGGGTCCCCGGTTCACCCCTCCACTTT

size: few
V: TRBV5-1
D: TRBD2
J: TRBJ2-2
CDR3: CASSLETSGRIGELFF
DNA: TGCGCCAGCAGCTTGGAGACTAGCGGGAGAATCGGGGAGCTGTTTTTT

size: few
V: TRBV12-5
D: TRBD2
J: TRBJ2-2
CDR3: CASGSTPTSGRPTGELFF
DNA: TGTGCTAGTGGTTCGACCCCAACTAGCGGGAGGCCCACCGGGGAGCTGTTTTTT

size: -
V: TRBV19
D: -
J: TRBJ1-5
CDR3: CASSGTPSNQPQHF
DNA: TGTGCCAGTAGTGGTACGCCTAGCAATCAGCCCCAGCATTTT

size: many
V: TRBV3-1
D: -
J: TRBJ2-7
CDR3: CASSQAPQDPYEQYF
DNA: TGTGCCAGCAGCCAAGCCCCTCAGGACCCCTACGAGCAGTACTTC

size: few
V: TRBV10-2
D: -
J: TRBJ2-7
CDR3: CASSEFQIRGEQYF
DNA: TGCGCCAGCAGTGAGTTCCAGATCCGAGGCGAGCAGTACTTC

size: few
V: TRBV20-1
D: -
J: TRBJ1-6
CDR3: CSAVAPRGSPLHF
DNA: TGCAGTGCCGTCGCCCCGCGCGGTTCACCCCTCCACTTT

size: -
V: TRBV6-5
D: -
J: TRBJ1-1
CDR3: CASSYLSGQTLNTEAFF
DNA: TGTGCCAGCAGTTACTTATCTGGACAGACTTTGAACACTGAAGCTTTCTTT

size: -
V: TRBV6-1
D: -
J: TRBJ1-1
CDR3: CASSSNGVGGTEAFF
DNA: TGTGCCAGCAGCTCGAACGGTGTGGGAGGCACTGAAGCTTTCTTT

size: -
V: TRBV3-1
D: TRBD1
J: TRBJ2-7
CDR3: CASSQDRGGTGVAYEQYF
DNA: TGTGCCAGCAGCCAAGATAGGGGAGGGACAGGGGTGGCCTACGAGCAGTACTTC

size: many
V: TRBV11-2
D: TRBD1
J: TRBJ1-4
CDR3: CASTDIRGPEKLFF
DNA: TGTGCCAGCACCGATATCAGGGGGCCTGAAAAACTGTTTTTT

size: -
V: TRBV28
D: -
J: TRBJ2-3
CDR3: CASSSWESTQYF
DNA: TGTGCCAGCAGTTCTTGGGAGAGTACGCAGTATTTT

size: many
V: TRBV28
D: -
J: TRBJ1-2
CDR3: CASRTEFTASYGYTF
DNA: TGTGCCAGCAGGACGGAGTTCACAGCTTCCTATGGCTACACCTTC